This record concerns one TCR beta chain sequence. These data belong to a study of blood T cell repertoires in COVID-19. Study-level information: Samples of COVID-19 (acute and convalescent) were obtained from the United States, Italy and Spain. Sources were T cells, B-cell-depleted T cells, or PBMCs; the material itself was cDNA or gDNA.

The CDR3 has 15 amino acids. Germline-derived CDR1 and CDR2 are SGHDT and YYEEEE. J was trimmed by 6 bases and V by 4 bases; bases with no gene match: 7. Per the original methods: By means of reference gene primer amplification, nucleated cell counts were estimated. Some clones are missing from TCRdb's copy, which holds only in-frame ones; the method was immunoSEQ multiplex PCR. V, J and clone size derive from that table, while D and trimming were established from the DNA sequence. The sample shows tens of thousands of clones, roughly 87% of them seen only once. This TCR was sampled from an elderly man with acute or convalescent COVID-19. Sequenced sample: peripheral blood. This chain links TRBV5-6 with TRBJ2-7; 13 bases map to TRBD2. This CDR3 is CASSLGLAGTLEQYF. The CDR3 region has the DNA TGTGCCAGCAGCCTGGGACTAGCGGGGACCCTCGAGCAGTACTTC.